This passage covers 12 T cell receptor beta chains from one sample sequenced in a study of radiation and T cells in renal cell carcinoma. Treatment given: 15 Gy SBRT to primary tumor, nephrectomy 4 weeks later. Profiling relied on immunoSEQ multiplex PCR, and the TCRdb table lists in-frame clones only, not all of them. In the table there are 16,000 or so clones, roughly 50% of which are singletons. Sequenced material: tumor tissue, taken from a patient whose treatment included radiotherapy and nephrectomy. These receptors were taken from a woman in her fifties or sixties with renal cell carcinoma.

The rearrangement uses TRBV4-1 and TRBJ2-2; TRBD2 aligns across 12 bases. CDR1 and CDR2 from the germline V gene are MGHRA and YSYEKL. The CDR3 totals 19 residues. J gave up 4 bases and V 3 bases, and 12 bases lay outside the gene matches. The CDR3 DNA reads TGCGCCAGCAGCCATAGACTAGCGGGAGCGTCGTGGGGCACCGGGGAGCTGTTTTTT. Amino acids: CASSHRLAGASWGTGELFF.

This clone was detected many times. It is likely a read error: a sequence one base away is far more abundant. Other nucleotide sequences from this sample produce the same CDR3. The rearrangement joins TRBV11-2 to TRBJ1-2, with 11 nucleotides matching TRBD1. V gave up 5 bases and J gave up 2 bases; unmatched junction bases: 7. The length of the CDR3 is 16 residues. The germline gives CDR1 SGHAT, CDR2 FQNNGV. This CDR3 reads CASSHGQGAENYGYTF. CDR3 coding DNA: TGTGCCAGCAGCCACGGACAGGGGGCGGAAAACTATGGCTACACCTTC.

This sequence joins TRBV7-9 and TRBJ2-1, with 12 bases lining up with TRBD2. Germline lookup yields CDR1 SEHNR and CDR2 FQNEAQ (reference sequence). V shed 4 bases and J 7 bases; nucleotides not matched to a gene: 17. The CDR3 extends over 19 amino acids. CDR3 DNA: TGTGCCAGCAGCTCTCCGGGACTAGCGGGTATACACCCCCTAAATGAGCAGTTCTTC. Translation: CASSSPGLAGIHPLNEQFF.

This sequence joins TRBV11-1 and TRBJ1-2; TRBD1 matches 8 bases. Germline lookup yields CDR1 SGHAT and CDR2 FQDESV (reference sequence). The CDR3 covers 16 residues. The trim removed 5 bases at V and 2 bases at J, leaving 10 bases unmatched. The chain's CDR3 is CASSQAGTGENYGYTF. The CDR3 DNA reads TGTGCCAGCAGCCAAGCCGGGACAGGAGAGAACTATGGCTACACCTTC.

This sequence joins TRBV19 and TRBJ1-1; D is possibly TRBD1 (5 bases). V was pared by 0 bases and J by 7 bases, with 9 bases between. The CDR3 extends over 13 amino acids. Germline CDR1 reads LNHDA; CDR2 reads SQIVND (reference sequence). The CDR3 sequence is CASSIEGAGEAFF. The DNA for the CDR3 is TGTGCCAGTAGTATAGAAGGGGCCGGTGAAGCTTTCTTT.

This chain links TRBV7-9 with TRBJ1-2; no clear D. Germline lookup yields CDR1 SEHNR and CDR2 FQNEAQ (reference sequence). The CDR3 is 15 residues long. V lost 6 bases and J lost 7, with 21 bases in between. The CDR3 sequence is CASRALLHPGSGYTF. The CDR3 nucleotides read TGTGCCAGCAGAGCGTTACTTCATCCGGGTAGTGGCTACACCTTC.

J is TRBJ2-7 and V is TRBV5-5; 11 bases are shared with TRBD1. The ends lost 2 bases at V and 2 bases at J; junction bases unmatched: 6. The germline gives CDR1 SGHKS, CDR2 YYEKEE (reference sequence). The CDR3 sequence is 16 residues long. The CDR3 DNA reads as TGTGCCAGCAGCTTAAGGGGACAGGGGGGCACCTACGAGCAGTACTTC. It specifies CASSLRGQGGTYEQYF. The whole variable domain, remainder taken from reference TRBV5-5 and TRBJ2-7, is DAGVTQSPTHLIKTRGQQVTLRCSPISGHKSVSWYQQVLGQGPQFIFQYYEKEERGRGNFPDRFSARQFPNYSSELNVNALLLGDSALYLCASSLRGQGGTYEQYFGPGTRLTVT.

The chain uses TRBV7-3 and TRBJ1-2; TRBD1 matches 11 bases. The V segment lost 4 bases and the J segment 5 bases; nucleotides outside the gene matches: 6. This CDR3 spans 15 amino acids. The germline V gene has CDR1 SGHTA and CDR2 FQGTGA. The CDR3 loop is CASSSGTGGNYGYTF. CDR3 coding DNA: TGTGCCAGCAGCTCAGGGACAGGGGGAAATTATGGCTACACCTTC.

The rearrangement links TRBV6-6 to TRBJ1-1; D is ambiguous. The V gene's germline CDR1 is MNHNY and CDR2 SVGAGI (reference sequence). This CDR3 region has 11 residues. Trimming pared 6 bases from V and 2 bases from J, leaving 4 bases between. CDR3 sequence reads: CASSSNTEAFF. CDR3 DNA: TGTGCCAGCAGCTCAAACACTGAAGCTTTCTTT.

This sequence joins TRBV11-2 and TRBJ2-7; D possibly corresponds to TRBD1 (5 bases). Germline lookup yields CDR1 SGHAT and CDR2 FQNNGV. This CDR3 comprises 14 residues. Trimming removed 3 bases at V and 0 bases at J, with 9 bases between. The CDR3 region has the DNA TGTGCCAGCAGCTTGCGACAGAGCTCCTACGAGCAGTACTTC. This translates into CASSLRQSSYEQYF.

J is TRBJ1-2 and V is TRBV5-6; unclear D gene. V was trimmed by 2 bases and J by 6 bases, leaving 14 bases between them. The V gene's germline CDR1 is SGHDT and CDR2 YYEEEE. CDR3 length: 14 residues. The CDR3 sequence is CASSFLTREDGYTF. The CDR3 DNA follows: TGTGCCAGCAGCTTCCTTACCCGGGAGGATGGCTACACCTTC.

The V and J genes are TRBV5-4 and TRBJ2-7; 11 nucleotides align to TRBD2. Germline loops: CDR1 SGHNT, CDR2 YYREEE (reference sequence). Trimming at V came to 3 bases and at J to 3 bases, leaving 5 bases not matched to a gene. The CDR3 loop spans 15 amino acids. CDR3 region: CASSWGTSGGYEQYF. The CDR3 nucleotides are TGTGCCAGCAGCTGGGGGACTAGCGGAGGCTACGAGCAGTACTTC.